This T cell receptor (beta chain) stems from a study of response to subunit inactivated influenza vaccine. This clonotype occurred a few times. Its matching antigen is unknown. MiXCR was run by TCRdb on the RT-PCR reads, yielding one entry per CDR3 protein. The table records 500,000 to 600,000 distinct CDR3 sequences, 16% of them present only once. Looked up from germline, CDR1 is DFQATT and CDR2 is SNEGSKA (reference sequence). Deletions cut 3 bases from V and 3 bases from J, with 15 bases between. There are 14 residues in the CDR3. Overall study results and limits: Each seasonal flu vaccination may recruit only limited new T cells, authors suggested.

This sequence joins TRBV20-1 and TRBJ2-7; D is ambiguous. The source is a man aged 45 to 75 who received an inactivated influenza vaccine. Here the sequenced sample was CD4+ T cells sorted from PBMCs, taken about 24 months after vaccination. This chain's CDR3 is CSASADQPFYEQYF. DNA of the CDR3: TGCAGTGCTAGTGCAGATCAACCCTTCTACGAGCAGTACTTC.